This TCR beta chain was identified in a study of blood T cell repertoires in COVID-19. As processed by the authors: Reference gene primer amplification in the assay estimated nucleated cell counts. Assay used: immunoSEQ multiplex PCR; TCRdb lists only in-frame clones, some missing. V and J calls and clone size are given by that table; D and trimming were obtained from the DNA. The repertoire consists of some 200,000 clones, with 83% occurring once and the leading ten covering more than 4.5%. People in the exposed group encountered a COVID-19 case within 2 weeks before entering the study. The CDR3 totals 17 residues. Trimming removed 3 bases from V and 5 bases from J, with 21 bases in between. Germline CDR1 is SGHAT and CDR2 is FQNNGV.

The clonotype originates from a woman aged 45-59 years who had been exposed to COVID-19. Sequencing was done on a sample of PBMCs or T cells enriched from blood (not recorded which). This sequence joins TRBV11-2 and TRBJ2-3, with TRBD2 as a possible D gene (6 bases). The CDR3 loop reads CASSFRRDGLSRDTQYF. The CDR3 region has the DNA TGTGCCAGCAGCTTTCGGCGGGACGGACTATCCCGAGATACGCAGTATTTT.